The 21 T cell receptor beta chains in this list originate from one sample, sequenced in a study of blood T cell repertoires in COVID-19. TCRdb's copy holds only in-frame clones and misses some; the assay was immunoSEQ multiplex PCR. The data hold roughly 50,000 clones, with roughly 90% observed a single time. The specimen was peripheral blood. The receptors were gathered from a human donor in a cohort sampled during active COVID-19.

The chain recombines TRBV24-1 with TRBJ1-5, with D perhaps TRBD1 (6 bases). Germline-derived CDR1 and CDR2 are KGHDR and SFDVKD. The CDR3 runs 15 residues. V lost 8 bases, J lost 0 bases, and 13 bases lay in between. CDR3 amino acids: CATTQGQFSNQPQHF. CDR3 nucleotides: TGTGCCACCACACAAGGACAGTTTAGCAATCAGCCCCAGCATTTT.

CDR3 sequence: CSASRQGYTGELFF. Written as DNA, the CDR3 is TGCAGTGCTAGTCGCCAGGGTTACACCGGGGAGCTGTTTTTT. The chain recombines TRBV20-1 with TRBJ2-2, with D possibly matching TRBD1 (5 bases). V gave up 3 bases and J gave up 3 bases, with 11 bases separating them. The CDR3 has 14 amino acids. The germline gives CDR1 DFQATT, CDR2 SNEGSKA (reference sequence).

The CDR3 region is CASSFRGRIAEAFF. The CDR3 DNA reads as TGTGCCAGCAGTTTTAGAGGGCGAATCGCTGAAGCTTTCTTT. V usage is TRBV27 and J usage is TRBJ1-1; the D is unclear. CDR1 and CDR2 (germline): MNHEY, SMNVEV (reference sequence). CDR3 size: 14 residues. V lost 3 bases to trimming and J lost 6 bases, with 14 bases between them.

The CDR3 nucleotides read TGTGCCAGCAGCTTAGAGGGACTAGCGGGGGACAATGAGCAGTTCTTC. This sequence encodes CASSLEGLAGDNEQFF. The rearrangement joins TRBV7-6 to TRBJ2-1; TRBD2 matches at 14 bases. V dropped 1 base and J dropped 5; count of bases not matched to a gene: 1. The CDR3 totals 16 residues. Per germline, CDR1 SGHVS and CDR2 FNYEAQ. The full variable domain, in which reference TRBV7-6 and TRBJ2-1 provide the parts outside the CDR3, is GAGVSQSPRYKVTKRGQDVALRCDPISGHVSLYWYRQALGQGPEFLTYFNYEAQQDKSGLPNDRFSAERPEGSISTLTIQRTEQRDSAMYRCASSLEGLAGDNEQFFGPGTRLTVL.

This chain uses TRBV10-3 with TRBJ1-4; D might be TRBD1 (6 bases). The CDR3 spans 14 residues. V was pared by 6 bases and J by 3 bases, with 11 bases between. Germline V gene data show CDR1 as ENHRY and CDR2 as SYGVKD. Written as DNA, the CDR3 is TGTGCCATCAGCCAGACAGGCCCTAATGAAAAACTGTTTTTT. This codes for CAISQTGPNEKLFF.

The J gene is TRBJ1-5, the V gene TRBV2; TRBD1 matches at 9 bases. After removal of 3 bases from V and 2 bases from J, the junction contained 5 bases not matched to a gene. CDR1 is SNHLY and CDR2 is FYNNEI in the germline V gene. CDR3 length: 16 amino acids. CDR3 sequence reads: CASSEGQGVGNQPQHF. The CDR3 DNA sequence: TGTGCCAGCAGTGAGGGACAGGGAGTCGGCAATCAGCCCCAGCATTTT.

In this sample, this clone turned up a few times. The genes are TRBV7-2 and TRBJ1-2; 8 positions match TRBD1. Germline V gives CDR1 SGHTA, CDR2 FQGNSA. CDR3 length equals 15 residues. The V segment lost 5 bases and the J segment 3 bases; nucleotides outside the gene matches: 8. CDR3 coding DNA: TGTGCCAGCAGCCAAGGGACAGGTTACTACTATGGCTACACCTTC. Translating it yields CASSQGTGYYYGYTF.

The table lists this clone with a count of one. This chain joins TRBV3-1 (or the pseudogene TRBV3-2) and TRBJ1-3; D is unclear. Between the trimmed V and J ends, which lost 0 bases and 4 bases, there was a span of 16 bases. Germline V lookup: CDR1 LGHDT, CDR2 YNNKEL (reference sequence). The CDR3 length is 17 residues. In DNA, the CDR3 is TGTGCCAGCAGCCAAGATCTCAGGCCCTCAGGCGGAAACACCATATATTTT. Translation: CASSQDLRPSGGNTIYF.

This clone was seen once. The chain employs TRBV2 and TRBJ1-6; 9 nucleotides line up with TRBD1. V was clipped by 8 bases and J by 7 bases; unmatched bases: 9. Per germline, CDR1 SNHLY and CDR2 FYNNEI. This CDR3 is built from 15 residues. CDR3 DNA sequence: TGTGCCAGCCCCGCTCGGACAGGGGAAAATTCACCCCTCCACTTT. This encodes CASPARTGENSPLHF.

The J gene is TRBJ1-2, the V gene TRBV19; D call uncertain. The V end lost 4 bases, the J end lost 2 bases, and 20 bases lay between the germline ends. CDR3 length equals 17 residues. Germline V lookup: CDR1 LNHDA, CDR2 SQIVND (reference sequence). The CDR3 DNA reads as TGTGCCAGTAGTACCGGACTCTTGAGGGCTCTCAACTATGGCTACACCTTC. Its protein product is CASSTGLLRALNYGYTF.

V gene TRBV5-6 combines with J gene TRBJ2-7, with D possibly being TRBD2 (5 bases). Looked up from germline, CDR1 is SGHDT and CDR2 is YYEEEE. Trimming cost V 0 bases and J 7 bases, with 14 bases left between them. This CDR3 comprises 14 residues. The CDR3 DNA reads as TGTGCCAGCAGCTTGGGAGAGGGAGTGGGGGAGCAGTACTTC. Its translation is CASSLGEGVGEQYF. Full variable domain (missing parts from reference TRBV5-6 and TRBJ2-7): DAGVTQSPTHLIKTRGQQVTLRCSPKSGHDTVSWYQQALGQGPQFIFQYYEEEERQRGNFPDRFSGHQFPNYSSELNVNALLLGDSALYLCASSLGEGVGEQYFGPGTRLTVT.

The gene calls are TRBV7-9 and TRBJ1-3; 7 bases line up with TRBD1. The junction had 12 bases not matched to a gene; V was cut back by 4 bases and J by 9 bases. From germline, CDR1 is SEHNR and CDR2 FQNEAQ (reference sequence). CDR3 length equals 15 residues. In DNA, the CDR3 is TGTGCCAGCAGCTGGGGACAGACTGAGTGGGGCACCATATATTTT. Its protein product is CASSWGQTEWGTIYF.

V gene TRBV10-2 combines with J gene TRBJ2-3; D unclear. The V and J ends lost 6 bases and 6 bases respectively, with 16 bases between them. The CDR3 is 14 residues long. Germline CDR1 and CDR2: WSHSY and SAAADI. CDR3 loop: CASSLRVVGDTQYF. In DNA form, the CDR3 reads TGCGCCAGCAGCCTCCGGGTCGTCGGGGATACGCAGTATTTT.

The table lists this clone with a count of one. V and J are TRBV30 and TRBJ2-7; D possibly corresponds to TRBD2 (5 bases). Trimming took off 0 bases at V and 6 bases at J, with 18 bases between the two ends. CDR1 GTSNPN and CDR2 SVGIG come from the germline V gene (reference sequence). This CDR3 comprises 15 residues. CDR3 bases: TGTGCCTGGAGTGTACGGAGGAATTTAGGAGGCGAGCAGTACTTC. It specifies CAWSVRRNLGGEQYF. Looking up the rest from reference TRBV30 and TRBJ2-7 gives the full variable domain: SQTIHQWPATLVQPVGSPLSLECTVEGTSNPNLYWYRQAAGRGLQLLFYSVGIGQISSEVPQNLSASRPQDRQFILSSKKLLLSDSGFYLCAWSVRRNLGGEQYFGPGTRLTVT.

Only one count was recorded for this clone. The rearrangement joins TRBV5-5 to TRBJ1-4; 8 bases fit TRBD1. With V trimmed by 5 bases and J by 5 bases, 5 bases remained unmatched. The V gene's germline CDR1 is SGHKS and CDR2 YYEKEE (reference sequence). CDR3 length: 14 residues. This CDR3 is CASRWGTGNEKLFF. The CDR3 region has the DNA TGTGCCAGCAGGTGGGGGACAGGCAATGAAAAACTGTTTTTT. Complete variable domain (other parts from reference TRBV5-5 and TRBJ1-4): DAGVTQSPTHLIKTRGQQVTLRCSPISGHKSVSWYQQVLGQGPQFIFQYYEKEERGRGNFPDRFSARQFPNYSSELNVNALLLGDSALYLCASRWGTGNEKLFFGSGTQLSVL.

Comments on this clone: At the DNA level, this CDR3 is encoded by other sequences in the same sample as well. The chain couples TRBV19 to TRBJ1-5; TRBD1 might be the D (6 bases). CDR3 size: 13 residues. Trimming removed 6 bases at V and 4 bases at J, with 10 bases between. Germline loops: CDR1 LNHDA, CDR2 SQIVND (reference sequence). The CDR3 reads CASSLQGNQPQHF. For the CDR3, the DNA is TGTGCCAGTAGCCTACAGGGTAATCAGCCCCAGCATTTT.

The genes are TRBV2 and TRBJ1-2, with 7 bases that match TRBD1. This CDR3 has 13 residues. The junction had 7 bases not matched to a gene; V was cut back by 6 bases and J by 6 bases. Germline assignment: CDR1 SNHLY and CDR2 FYNNEI. The CDR3, as DNA: TGTGCCAGCAGAGTGAGGGGGCTGGATGGCTACACCTTC. Protein product: CASRVRGLDGYTF.

The J gene is TRBJ2-3, the V gene TRBV19; 16 nucleotides line up with TRBD2. The germline V gene has CDR1 LNHDA and CDR2 SQIVND (reference sequence). The ends lost 4 bases at V and 3 bases at J; junction bases unmatched: 13. The CDR3 contains 20 residues. The CDR3 spells CASSTPVGGLAGGPTDTQYF. The CDR3 region has the DNA TGTGCCAGTAGTACCCCAGTCGGGGGACTAGCGGGGGGGCCGACAGATACGCAGTATTTT. Full variable domain (outside the CDR3, taken from reference TRBV19 and TRBJ2-3): DGGITQSPKYLFRKEGQNVTLSCEQNLNHDAMYWYRQDPGQGLRLIYYSQIVNDFQKGDIAEGYSVSREKKESFPLTVTSAQKNPTAFYLCASSTPVGGLAGGPTDTQYFGPGTRLTVL.

V gene TRBV5-5 combines with J gene TRBJ2-2, with D perhaps matching TRBD1 (5 bases). With 0 bases removed from V and 0 bases from J, the gap between germline ends came to 9 bases. This CDR3 contains 16 residues. Germline lookup yields CDR1 SGHKS and CDR2 YYEKEE (reference sequence). CDR3 amino acids: CASSLGPGPNTGELFF. CDR3 in DNA: TGTGCCAGCAGCTTGGGACCAGGGCCGAACACCGGGGAGCTGTTTTTT.

This clone was seen a single time. CDR3 nucleotides: TGTGCCAGCCACCGGGGTTCCGGGGCCAACGTCCTGACTTTC. Its protein product is CASHRGSGANVLTF. This sequence joins TRBV7-9 and TRBJ2-6, with a weak D call TRBD2 (5 bases). The germline V gene encodes CDR1 SEHNR and CDR2 FQNEAQ (reference sequence). The CDR3 runs 14 residues. V was cut by 8 bases and J by 4 bases, with 12 bases left in between.

The chain uses TRBV7-2 and TRBJ2-5; TRBD1 matches 9 bases. This CDR3 comprises 14 residues. Germline CDR1 SGHTA, CDR2 FQGNSA. V was pared by 3 bases and J by 3 bases, with 2 bases of the junction left unmatched. CDR3 bases: TGTGCCAGCAGCTTGTGGACAGGGGAAGAGACCCAGTACTTC. As protein: CASSLWTGEETQYF.